Each of the 20 T cell receptor beta chains below was sequenced from the same sample in a study of T cells in Graves' hyperthyroidism and ophthalmopathy (dated by TCRdb to between 2017 and 2020). Library preparation was by multiplex PCR. The instrument was an Illumina HiSeq 2000. The TCR beta CDR3 regions were amplified from the RNA transcripts. The TCR CDR3 was subjected to a first round of RT-PCR using the HTBI primer set and the Qiagen OneStep RT-PCR kit. Through fastp at Q25 and MiXCR, TCRdb rebuilt clones from the public reads, retaining in-frame beta chains. Merged by CDR3 protein, the rows form single entries marked with the most common genes and DNA. The sample table holds hundreds of thousands of distinct CDR3 sequences, of which about 19% were seen once. Of the sample, roughly 39% is held by the ten largest clones. Sequences were obtained from blood. The receptor source for this set is a man between 50 and 59 years old with Graves' ophthalmopathy.

The gene calls are TRBV27 and TRBJ2-3, with 15 bases identical to TRBD2. CDR3 length equals 13 residues. The germline CDR1 and CDR2 sequences are MNHEY and SMNVEV (reference sequence). The CDR3 region is CGTSGRARDTQYF. In nucleotides, the CDR3 is TGTGGGACTAGCGGGAGGGCCCGAGATACGCAGTATTTT.

This clonotype was seen repeatedly, ten times or more. The chain has TRBV14 and TRBJ2-5; the match to TRBD2 covers 11 bases. This CDR3 is 18 amino acids long. J lost 5 bases, V lost 4 bases, and 15 bases had no gene match. The germline V gene has CDR1 SGHDN and CDR2 FVKESK. CDR3: CASSRRTGTSGTWETQYF. The CDR3 DNA is TGTGCCAGCAGCCGCCGAACCGGGACTAGCGGCACCTGGGAGACCCAGTACTTC.

The CDR3 is CSVTTRLDEQFF. CDR3 sequence (DNA): TGCAGTGTGACGACTAGACTCGATGAGCAGTTCTTC. V and J are TRBV20-1 and TRBJ2-1; D might be TRBD2 (6 bases). V was pared by 7 bases and J by 8 bases, with 15 bases between. Germline V gives CDR1 DFQATT, CDR2 SNEGSKA (reference sequence). The CDR3 consists of 12 residues.

This rearrangement joins TRBV6-1 to TRBJ2-6, with D perhaps being TRBD1 or TRBD2 (6 bases each). Per germline, CDR1 MNHNS and CDR2 SASEGT. The CDR3 loop spans 15 amino acids. Trimming cost V 3 bases and J 3 bases, with 9 bases left between them. The CDR3 is CASSDRGGGANVLTF. As DNA, the CDR3 is TGTGCCAGCAGTGACAGGGGAGGTGGGGCCAACGTCCTGACTTTC.

The sample holds many counts of this clonotype. This sequence joins TRBV28 and TRBJ2-3, with D perhaps TRBD2 (7 bases). Germline CDR1 MDHEN, CDR2 SYDVKM. V was cut by 5 bases and J by 5 bases, with 17 bases left in between. The CDR3 totals 15 residues. The CDR3 coding sequence is TGTGCCAGCAGTCCCGGGGCAGGGGAGGGAGATACGCAGTATTTT. It specifies CASSPGAGEGDTQYF.

This clonotype was recorded a few times. The chain employs TRBV2 and TRBJ2-1; 8 bases are shared with TRBD1. Germline V gene sequence: CDR1 SNHLY, CDR2 FYNNEI. The CDR3 extends over 15 amino acids. V shed 4 bases, J shed 5 bases, and the junction held 7 bases outside the gene matches. The CDR3 nucleotides read TGTGCCAGCAGTGTCAGGGGGCAAAGTAACAATGAGCAGTTCTTC. Translated, it gives CASSVRGQSNNEQFF.

This clonotype was observed at least ten times. The V and J genes are TRBV7-8 and TRBJ2-3, with 8 nucleotides matching TRBD2. The CDR3 extends over 16 amino acids. Trimming at V came to 4 bases and at J to 6 bases, leaving 12 bases not matched to a gene. CDR1 is SGHVS, CDR2 FQNEAQ, per germline. The CDR3 sequence is CASSSGLGLTSDTQYF. CDR3 DNA: TGTGCCAGCAGCTCGGGACTAGGGCTGACCTCCGATACGCAGTATTTT.

This clonotype was counted only a few times. This chain links TRBV10-3 with TRBJ1-1, with D maybe TRBD1 (6 bases). The V and J ends lost 10 bases and 0 bases respectively, with 12 bases between them. Looked up from germline, CDR1 is ENHRY and CDR2 is SYGVKD. This CDR3 spans 13 amino acids. Here the CDR3 reads CATRGQMNTEAFF. The CDR3 DNA is TGTGCCACAAGGGGACAAATGAACACTGAAGCTTTCTTT.

In this sample, this clonotype turned up many times. The rearrangement links TRBV28 to TRBJ2-1, with D tentatively TRBD2 (7 bases). Looked up from germline, CDR1 is MDHEN and CDR2 is SYDVKM. The CDR3 is 15 residues long. V lost 6 bases and J 7 bases, leaving 19 bases between the germline ends. CDR3 bases: TGTGCCAGCAGCCGTGGGGGCGGGAGAGGGAATGAGCAGTTCTTC. Residues: CASSRGGGRGNEQFF.

This clonotype came up a few times. The genes are TRBV20-1 and TRBJ1-1; D gene uncertain. CDR1 is DFQATT, CDR2 SNEGSKA, per germline (reference sequence). The ends were cut back, 6 bases at V and 2 bases at J, with 13 bases in the middle. The length of the CDR3 is 13 residues. The CDR3 loop is CSATTTANTEAFF. CDR3 bases: TGCAGTGCCACAACCACAGCAAACACTGAAGCTTTCTTT.

As concerns this clonotype: At one of its ends the junction is not consistent with the germline gene, which may arise from a read error. The chain has TRBV15 and TRBJ2-1; 8 bases are shared with TRBD2. This CDR3 has 14 residues. Germline CDR1 reads LNHNV; CDR2 reads YYDKDF (reference sequence). The CDR3 bases are TGTGCCTCCAGCAGACGGACTAGCAGGCATGAGCAGTTCTTC. Its protein is CASSRRTSRHEQFF.

The rearrangement joins TRBV5-4 to TRBJ2-2; the match to TRBD1 covers 10 bases. The CDR3 runs 17 residues. The V and J ends lost 1 base and 7 bases, in that order; junction bases with no gene match: 10. From germline, CDR1 is SGHNT and CDR2 YYREEE (reference sequence). This CDR3 is CASSLSGQGSYIGELFF. Written as DNA, the CDR3 is TGTGCCAGCAGCTTGTCGGGACAGGGGAGTTACATCGGGGAGCTGTTTTTT. Variable domain in full (rest from reference TRBV5-4 and TRBJ2-2): ETGVTQSPTHLIKTRGQQVTLRCSSQSGHNTVSWYQQALGQGPQFIFQYYREEENGRGNFPPRFSGLQFPNYSSELNVNALELDDSALYLCASSLSGQGSYIGELFFGEGSRLTVL.

This clonotype was detected a few times. The chain couples TRBV6-1 to TRBJ2-1, with 11 nucleotides matching TRBD2. This CDR3 comprises 15 residues. The ends lost 9 bases at V and 2 bases at J; junction bases unmatched: 6. CDR1 is MNHNS, CDR2 SASEGT, per germline. CDR3 loop: CASGATSGTYNEQFF. CDR3 DNA: TGTGCCAGTGGGGCGACTAGCGGGACCTACAATGAGCAGTTCTTC.

At least ten counts were recorded for this clonotype. The chain recombines TRBV11-2 with TRBJ2-1, with TRBD2 matching 7 bases. The CDR3 is 15 amino acids. The germline V gene has CDR1 SGHAT and CDR2 FQNNGV. V gave up 5 bases and J gave up 9 bases; unmatched junction bases: 13. CDR3 sequence: CASSPPRGGLSEQFF. CDR3 bases: TGTGCCAGCAGCCCCCCTCGGGGAGGGCTTAGTGAGCAGTTCTTC. The complete variable domain, with remaining parts taken from reference TRBV11-2 and TRBJ2-1, reads EAGVAQSPRYKIIEKRQSVAFWCNPISGHATLYWYQQILGQGPKLLIQFQNNGVVDDSQLPKDRFSAERLKGVDSTLKIQPAKLEDSAVYLCASSPPRGGLSEQFFGPGTRLTVL.

This clonotype has a count of ten or more. The chain joins TRBV28 to TRBJ2-1; D is possibly TRBD1 (6 bases). Trimming took off 8 bases at V and 2 bases at J, with 16 bases between the two ends. This CDR3 spans 15 amino acids. Germline values: CDR1 MDHEN, CDR2 SYDVKM. This chain's CDR3 is CASSPRGRAYNEQFF. The CDR3 DNA follows: TGTGCCAGCTCCCCCAGGGGCCGGGCCTACAATGAGCAGTTCTTC.

The CDR3 DNA is TGCAGTGCTTTATCCGGGACTAGCGAATACGAGCAGTACTTC. This sequence encodes CSALSGTSEYEQYF. The chain joins TRBV20-1 to TRBJ2-7; 10 positions agree with TRBD2. Germline lookup yields CDR1 DFQATT and CDR2 SNEGSKA (reference sequence). This CDR3 is 14 amino acids long. V was clipped by 5 bases and J by 4 bases; unmatched bases: 8.

This clonotype was seen a few times. This sequence joins TRBV7-2 and TRBJ1-2; TRBD1 matches at 7 bases. Trimming removed 5 bases from V and 4 bases from J; junction bases left unmatched: 4. The CDR3 totals 13 residues. Germline V CDR1 and CDR2: SGHTA, FQGNSA. As DNA, the CDR3 is TGTGCCAGCAGCGTGGGACAGATCTATGGCTACACCTTC. The encoded protein is CASSVGQIYGYTF.

This clonotype was found a few times. This rearrangement joins TRBV6-1 to TRBJ2-5; unclear D gene. Germline values: CDR1 MNHNS, CDR2 SASEGT. The ends were cut back, 2 bases at V and 5 bases at J, with 12 bases in the middle. The CDR3 extends over 14 amino acids. The DNA for the CDR3 is TGTGCCAGCAGTGAATTCTTGGGCAGCGAGACCCAGTACTTC. This codes for CASSEFLGSETQYF.

The sample holds many counts of this clonotype. This sequence joins TRBV24-1 and TRBJ2-7; D remains unclear. CDR1 KGHDR and CDR2 SFDVKD come from the germline V gene. The V end was cut by 6 bases, the J end by 5 bases, with 13 bases between. The CDR3 runs to 13 residues. Here the CDR3 reads CATSSGYVDEQYF. For the CDR3, the DNA is TGTGCCACCAGTTCTGGTTACGTGGACGAGCAGTACTTC.

This chain connects TRBV27 to TRBJ1-5; TRBD1 agrees at 7 bases. V dropped 4 bases and J dropped 7; count of bases not matched to a gene: 13. This CDR3 region has 16 residues. Germline-derived CDR1 and CDR2 are MNHEY and SMNVEV (reference sequence). CDR3 DNA sequence: TGTGCCAGCAGTTCCCCCCCGGGACAGTCGAAGCAGCCCCAGCATTTT. This encodes CASSSPPGQSKQPQHF.